One and the same sample provided the 2 T cell receptor beta chains below, sequenced in a study of shared clonotypes between healthy human individuals. Assay used: immunoSEQ multiplex PCR; TCRdb lists only in-frame clones, some missing. The sample shows about 680,000 clones, around 72% of them seen only once. Sequencing was done on a sample of memory CD4+ T cells sorted from blood. Documented subset: CD45RA-negative fraction. Receptors originate from a woman aged 25 to 39 in good health.

The chain is built from TRBV19 and TRBJ2-7; tentatively, D is TRBD1 (5 bases). The V gene lost 10 bases and the J gene lost 4 bases, with 20 bases spanning the gap. The CDR3 is 14 residues long. Germline assignment: CDR1 LNHDA and CDR2 SQIVND (reference sequence). The CDR3: CATRTPDSTYEQYF. In DNA form, the CDR3 reads TGTGCCACGCGCACCCCAGACAGTACTTACGAGCAGTACTTC.

This sequence joins TRBV5-1 and TRBJ2-1, with a possible D match to TRBD1 (6 bases). CDR1 and CDR2 (germline): SGHRS, YFSETQ. V shed 5 bases and J shed 9 bases, with 18 bases lying between them. This CDR3 comprises 14 residues. CDR3 residues: CASRADTGYGEQFF. In DNA, the CDR3 is TGCGCCAGCAGAGCCGATACAGGGTATGGTGAGCAGTTCTTC.